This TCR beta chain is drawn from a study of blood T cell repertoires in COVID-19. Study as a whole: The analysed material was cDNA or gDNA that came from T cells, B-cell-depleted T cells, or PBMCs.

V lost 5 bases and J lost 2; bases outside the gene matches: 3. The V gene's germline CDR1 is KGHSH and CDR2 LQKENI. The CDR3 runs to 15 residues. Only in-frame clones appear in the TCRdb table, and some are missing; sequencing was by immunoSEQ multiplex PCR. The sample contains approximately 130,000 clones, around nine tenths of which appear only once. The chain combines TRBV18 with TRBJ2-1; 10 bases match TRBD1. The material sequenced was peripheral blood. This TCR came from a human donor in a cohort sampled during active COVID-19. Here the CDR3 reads CASSVTGGPYNEQFF. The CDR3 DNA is TGTGCCAGCTCAGTGACAGGGGGCCCCTACAATGAGCAGTTCTTC.